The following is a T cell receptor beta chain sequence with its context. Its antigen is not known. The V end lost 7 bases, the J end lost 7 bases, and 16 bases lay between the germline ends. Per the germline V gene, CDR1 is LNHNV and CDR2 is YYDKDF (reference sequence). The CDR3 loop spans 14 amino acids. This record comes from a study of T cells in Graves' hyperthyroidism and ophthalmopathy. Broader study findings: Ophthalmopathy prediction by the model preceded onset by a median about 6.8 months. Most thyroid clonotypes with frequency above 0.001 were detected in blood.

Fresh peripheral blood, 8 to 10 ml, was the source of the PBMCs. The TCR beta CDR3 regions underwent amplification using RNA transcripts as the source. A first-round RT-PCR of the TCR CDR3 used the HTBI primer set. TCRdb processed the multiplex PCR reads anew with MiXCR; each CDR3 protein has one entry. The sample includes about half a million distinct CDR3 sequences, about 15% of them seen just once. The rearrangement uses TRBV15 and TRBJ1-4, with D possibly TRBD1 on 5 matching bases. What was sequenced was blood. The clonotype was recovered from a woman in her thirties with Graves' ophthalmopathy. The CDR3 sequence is CATNPKGLGEKLFF. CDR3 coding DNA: TGTGCCACCAACCCAAAGGGGTTAGGTGAAAAACTGTTTTTT. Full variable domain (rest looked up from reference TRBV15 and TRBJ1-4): DAMVIQNPRYQVTQFGKPVTLSCSQTLNHNVMYWYQQKSSQAPKLLFHYYDKDFNNEADTPDNFQSRRPNTSFCFLDIRSPGLGDTAMYLCATNPKGLGEKLFFGSGTQLSVL.